This TCR beta chain was sequenced for a study of cytomegalovirus exposure and HLA in healthy donors. General study results and limits: The authors listed 150 to 200 TCR beta chains as cytomegalovirus-associated. TCR beta V- and J-gene trimming was later associated with a missense DCLRE1C variant.

About this clone: Its antigen remains unidentified.

Trimming removed 4 bases from V and 3 bases from J, with 13 bases in between. The CDR3 extends over 15 amino acids. Germline CDR1 is PRHDT and CDR2 is FYEKMQ (reference sequence). Vbeta (60) and Jbeta (13) primers were used in the PCR. The table came from immunoSEQ multiplex PCR; TCRdb's copy has only in-frame clones and leaves some out. The table has about 150,000 clones, over 60% seen once. The rearrangement joins TRBV13 to TRBJ2-4; TRBD1 is a possible D gene (6 bases). The receptor's source is a woman in her 30s in good health and CMV-seropositive. Sequenced material: PBMCs. The CDR3 protein is CASSSLQGGKNIQYF. DNA of the CDR3: TGTGCCAGCAGCTCCCTACAGGGCGGCAAAAACATTCAGTACTTC.